This T cell receptor (beta chain) is drawn from a study of PD-L1 blockade in urothelial cancer. Assay: immunoSEQ multiplex PCR; the TCRdb copy retains only in-frame clones and omits some. The data contain 38,000 or so clones, over 70% of them singletons. Germline assignment: CDR1 SGHDN and CDR2 FVKESK. V lost 6 bases to trimming and J lost 4 bases; unmatched junction nucleotides: 5. The CDR3 runs 14 residues. This clonotype was sampled from a man aged 55 to 69 with urothelial cancer. The sample was PBMCs, taken around atezolizumab (anti-PD-L1) treatment. The rearrangement uses TRBV14 and TRBJ2-1; 8 bases line up with TRBD2. CDR3 amino acids: CASSPGGQYNEQFF. The CDR3 DNA reads TGTGCCAGCAGTCCGGGGGGGCAGTACAATGAGCAGTTCTTC.